This T cell receptor beta chain was recovered during a study of T cells in Graves' hyperthyroidism and ophthalmopathy. The CDR3 consists of 14 residues. Per germline, CDR1 WSHSY and CDR2 SAAADI. V shed 7 bases and J 6 bases; nucleotides not matched to a gene: 9. Researchers took RNA transcripts and amplified the TCR beta CDR3 regions from them. When the TCR CDR3 underwent first-round RT-PCR, the HTBI primer set was used. TCRdb independently ran MiXCR on the multiplex PCR reads; one entry per CDR3 protein. Of approximately 400,000 distinct CDR3 sequences in the sample, around 25% are singletons; the top ten hold 70% to 75%. A few counts support this clonotype. Its specificity is unknown. Graves' hyperthyroidism is called stable when ophthalmopathy does not progress within 18 months. Hyperthyroidism, newly diagnosed and lasting under 2 months, affected patients aged 18 to 65. The study's findings and limits: Model-based prediction identified ophthalmopathy a median 6.5 months prior to its onset.

Material for sequencing was blood. The origin of this receptor is a man aged 50-60 years with Graves' hyperthyroidism. The chain is built from TRBV10-2 and TRBJ2-3, with 8 bases aligning to TRBD2. CDR3 loop: CASKARAGVDTQYF. In DNA, the CDR3 is TGCGCCAGCAAAGCGCGAGCGGGAGTTGATACGCAGTATTTT.